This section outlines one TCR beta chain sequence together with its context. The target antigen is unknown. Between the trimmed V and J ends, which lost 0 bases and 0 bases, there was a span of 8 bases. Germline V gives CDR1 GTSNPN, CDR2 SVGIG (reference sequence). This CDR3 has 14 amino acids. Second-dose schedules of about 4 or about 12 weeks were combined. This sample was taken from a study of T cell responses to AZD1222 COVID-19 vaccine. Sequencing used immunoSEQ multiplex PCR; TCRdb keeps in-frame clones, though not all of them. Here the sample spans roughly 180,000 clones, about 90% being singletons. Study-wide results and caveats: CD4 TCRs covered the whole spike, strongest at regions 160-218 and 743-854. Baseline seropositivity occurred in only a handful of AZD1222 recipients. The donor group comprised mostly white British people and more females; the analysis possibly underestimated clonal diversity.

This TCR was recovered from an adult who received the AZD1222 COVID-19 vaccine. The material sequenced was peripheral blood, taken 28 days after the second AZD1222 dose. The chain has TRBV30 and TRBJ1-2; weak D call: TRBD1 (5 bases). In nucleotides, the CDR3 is TGTGCCTGGAGTGTACAGGTAGCTAACTATGGCTACACCTTC. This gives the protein CAWSVQVANYGYTF.